This record concerns one TCR beta chain sequence. Some clones are missing from TCRdb's copy, which holds only in-frame ones; the method was immunoSEQ multiplex PCR. The sample holds 20,000 to 25,000 clones, around 85% seen once. This CDR3 comprises 15 residues. The V gene's germline CDR1 is MNHEY and CDR2 SMNVEV (reference sequence). The ends lost 9 bases at V and 3 bases at J; junction bases unmatched: 11. This specimen belongs to a study of T cells in localized non-small cell lung cancer. This TCR was sampled from a man aged 40-75 years with stage I lung adenocarcinoma. This chain connects TRBV27 to TRBJ2-3; 8 bases map to TRBD2. This specimen was peripheral blood, taken before any cancer treatment. CDR3 amino acids: CASPTGTRWTDTQYF. The CDR3 nucleotides read TGTGCCAGTCCTACCGGGACTAGATGGACAGATACGCAGTATTTT.